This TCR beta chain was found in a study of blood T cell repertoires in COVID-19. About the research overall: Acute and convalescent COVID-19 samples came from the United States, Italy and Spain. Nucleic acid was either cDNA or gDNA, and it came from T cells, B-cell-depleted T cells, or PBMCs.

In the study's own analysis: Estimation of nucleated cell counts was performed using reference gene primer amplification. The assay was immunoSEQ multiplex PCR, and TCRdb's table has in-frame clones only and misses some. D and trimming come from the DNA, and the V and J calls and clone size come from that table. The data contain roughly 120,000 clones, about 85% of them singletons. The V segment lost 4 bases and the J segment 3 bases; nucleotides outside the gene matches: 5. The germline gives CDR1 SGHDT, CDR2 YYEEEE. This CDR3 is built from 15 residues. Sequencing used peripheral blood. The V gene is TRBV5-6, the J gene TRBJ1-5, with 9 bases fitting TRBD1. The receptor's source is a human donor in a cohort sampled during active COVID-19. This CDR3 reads CASSPGTGSNQPQHF. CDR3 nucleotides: TGTGCCAGCAGCCCCGGGACAGGGTCCAATCAGCCCCAGCATTTT.